This TCR beta chain was sequenced for a study of technical replicates of blood from several donors. Using immunoSEQ multiplex PCR, the repertoire was profiled, and TCRdb retains in-frame clones only, with some absent. The table records around 68,000 clones, less than 98% of them present only once. The sequenced sample consisted of T cells isolated from PBMCs. This receptor was taken from a human donor in good health.

In nucleotides, the CDR3 is TGTGCCAGCAGCTTAGCGGGGCGGGAGCAGTACTTC. Residues: CASSLAGREQYF. The chain recombines TRBV7-9 with TRBJ2-7; TRBD1 might be the D (5 bases). CDR3 length: 12 residues. Trimming cost V 0 bases and J 7 bases, with 7 bases left between them. The germline V gene has CDR1 SEHNR and CDR2 FQNEAQ (reference sequence).